This paragraph reports one TCR beta chain. No antigen is known for it. The record originates from a study of blood T cells in healthy people across ages. The use of a sample-barcoded 5' primer and a J-beta primer mix characterized a second PCR of about 6 to 11 cycles. MiXCR was run by TCRdb on the 5' RACE reads, yielding one entry per CDR3 protein. This sample carries about 570,000 distinct CDR3 sequences, 25% to 30% of them seen once, and the ten largest clones take about a fifth. Points from the study as a whole: Versus aged donors, long-lived donors had higher diversity and more naive CD4+ cells. The unknown donor CMV status may have confounded expanded clonotype changes.

Those donating, healthy Caucasian individuals from Russia, were aged about 6 to 100. What was sequenced was blood. This receptor was identified in a woman in her 70s in good health.

This CDR3 reads CASSTGHGTQYF. The CDR3 region has the DNA TGTGCCAGCAGCACTGGCCACGGAACGCAGTATTTT. V usage is TRBV5-5 and J usage is TRBJ2-3; D remains unclear. V was shortened by 4 bases and J by 9 bases, with 12 bases between the two germline ends. CDR1 is SGHKS, CDR2 YYEKEE, per germline (reference sequence). The CDR3 is made up of 12 amino acids.